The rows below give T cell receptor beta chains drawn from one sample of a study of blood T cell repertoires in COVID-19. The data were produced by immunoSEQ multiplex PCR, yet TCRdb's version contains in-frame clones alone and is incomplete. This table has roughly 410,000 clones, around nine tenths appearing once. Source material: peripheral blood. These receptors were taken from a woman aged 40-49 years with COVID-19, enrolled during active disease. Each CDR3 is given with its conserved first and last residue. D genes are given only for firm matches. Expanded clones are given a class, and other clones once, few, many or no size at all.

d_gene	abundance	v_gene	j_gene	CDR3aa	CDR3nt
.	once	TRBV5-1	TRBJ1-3	CARSDRGNTIYF	TGCGCCAGAAGTGACAGGGGAAACACCATATATTTT
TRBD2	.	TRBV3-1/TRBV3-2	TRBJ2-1	CASSQPPLGLAGRLVFVEQFF	TGTGCCAGCAGCCAACCGCCCCTTGGACTAGCGGGGAGGTTAGTGTTTGTTGAGCAGTTCTTC
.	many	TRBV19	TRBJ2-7	CASRIGPGNIYEQYF	TGTGCCAGTAGAATAGGTCCGGGAAATATCTACGAGCAGTACTTC
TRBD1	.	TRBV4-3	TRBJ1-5	CASSQERTGAKDQPQHF	TGCGCCAGCAGCCAAGAGAGGACAGGGGCAAAAGATCAGCCCCAGCATTTT
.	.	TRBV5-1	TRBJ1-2	CASSLAQAEYGYTF	TGCGCCAGCAGCTTGGCCCAGGCAGAGTATGGCTACACCTTC
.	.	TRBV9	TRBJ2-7	CASSVSPGDEQYF	TGTGCCAGCAGCGTAAGTCCAGGGGACGAGCAGTACTTC
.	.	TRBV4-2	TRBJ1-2	CASSQEGAYGYTF	TGTGCCAGCAGCCAAGAAGGGGCCTATGGCTACACCTTC
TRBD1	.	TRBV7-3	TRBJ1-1	CASSLAGGGWDTEAFF	TGTGCCAGCAGCTTAGCAGGGGGCGGATGGGACACTGAAGCTTTCTTT
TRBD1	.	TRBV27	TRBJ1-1	CASSPGTGDRMNTEAFF	TGTGCCAGCAGTCCCGGGACAGGGGACCGAATGAACACTGAAGCTTTCTTT
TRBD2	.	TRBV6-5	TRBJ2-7	CASSYSGGFYEQYF	TGTGCCAGCAGTTACTCGGGGGGGTTCTACGAGCAGTACTTC
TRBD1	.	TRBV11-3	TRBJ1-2	CASSQGQNYGYTF	TGTGCCAGCAGCCAGGGACAGAACTATGGCTACACCTTC
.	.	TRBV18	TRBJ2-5	CASSPPGGPETQYF	TGTGCCAGCTCACCACCTGGGGGCCCCGAGACCCAGTACTTC
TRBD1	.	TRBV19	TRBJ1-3	CASRGDRGDGGNTIYF	TGTGCCAGTAGAGGGGACAGGGGAGACGGTGGAAACACCATATATTTT
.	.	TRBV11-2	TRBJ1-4	CASSLSPTSTNEKLFF	TGTGCCAGCAGCTTAAGCCCCACCTCAACTAATGAAAAACTGTTTTTT
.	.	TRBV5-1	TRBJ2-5	CASSGRAGDQETQYF	TGCGCCAGCAGCGGAAGGGCAGGGGATCAAGAGACCCAGTACTTC
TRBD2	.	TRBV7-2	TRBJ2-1	CASSSRLAGGNNEQFF	TGTGCCAGCAGCTCCCGACTAGCGGGAGGGAACAATGAGCAGTTCTTC
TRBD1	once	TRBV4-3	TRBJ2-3	CASSAGTGGSQYF	TGCGCCAGCAGCGCCGGGACAGGAGGATCGCAGTATTTT
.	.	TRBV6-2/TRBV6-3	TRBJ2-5	CASSHRDKTVRETQYF	TGTGCCAGCAGCCACAGGGACAAGACCGTCCGGGAGACCCAGTACTTC
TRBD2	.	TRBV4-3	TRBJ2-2	CASSQELAGLGELFF	TGCGCCAGCAGCCAAGAACTAGCGGGATTAGGGGAGCTGTTTTTT
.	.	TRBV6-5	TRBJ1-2	CASTLMGGASSGYTF	TGTGCCAGCACCCTCATGGGTGGGGCGTCTTCGGGCTACACCTTC
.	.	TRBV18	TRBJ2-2	CASSLTQTKNTGELFF	TGTGCCAGCTCACTAACACAGACGAAGAACACCGGGGAGCTGTTTTTT
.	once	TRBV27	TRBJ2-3	CASSTYPSDTQYF	TGTGCCAGCAGTACCTACCCCTCGGATACGCAGTATTTT
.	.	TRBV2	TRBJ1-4	CASTETVATNEKLFF	TGTGCCAGCACGGAAACAGTTGCAACTAATGAAAAACTGTTTTTT
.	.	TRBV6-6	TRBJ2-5	CASSYSAGWAETQYF	TGTGCCAGCAGTTACTCGGCAGGGTGGGCGGAGACCCAGTACTTC
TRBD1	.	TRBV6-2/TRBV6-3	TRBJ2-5	CASSYSLSGRGETQYF	TGTGCCAGCAGTTACTCGCTGTCGGGCAGGGGGGAGACCCAGTACTTC
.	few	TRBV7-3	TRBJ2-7	CASSRDNSYEQYF	TGTGCCAGCAGCCGGGACAACTCCTACGAGCAGTACTTC
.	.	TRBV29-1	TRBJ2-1	CRAGSNYEQFF	TGCAGAGCAGGGTCAAACTATGAGCAGTTCTTC
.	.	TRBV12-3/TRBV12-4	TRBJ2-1	CASSPTGFGEQFF	TGTGCCAGCAGTCCCACAGGGTTTGGGGAGCAGTTCTTC
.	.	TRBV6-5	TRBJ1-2	CASRGRSSYGYTF	TGTGCCAGCAGAGGCAGGTCGTCCTATGGCTACACCTTC
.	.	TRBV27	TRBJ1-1	CFSGGLQNTEAFF	TGTTTCTCGGGGGGGCTGCAGAACACTGAAGCTTTCTTT
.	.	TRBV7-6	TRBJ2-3	CASSPRAGLGVDTQYF	TGTGCCAGCAGCCCGCGCGCGGGGCTAGGGGTTGATACGCAGTATTTT